Listed here are 32 T cell receptor beta chains from one sample, sequenced in a study of T-cell memory formation after mild COVID-19. TCRdb passed the 5' RACE reads through MiXCR, listing each CDR3 protein once. The sample records around 100,000 distinct CDR3 sequences, approximately 21% being singletons. Sequencing input: PBMCs or a T cell subset sorted from them (not recorded which). These receptors originate from a man between 18 and 35 years old who had mild COVID-19 (a few samples of this study predate the infection). Cell type and time point are not known.

V is TRBV7-2 and J is TRBJ2-7; D might be TRBD1 (6 bases). Germline loops: CDR1 SGHTA, CDR2 FQGNSA. The ends were cut back, 5 bases at V and 0 bases at J, with 14 bases in the middle. The CDR3 covers 15 residues. This CDR3 is CASSTTHRVSYEQYF. For the CDR3, the DNA is TGTGCCAGCAGCACCACGCACAGGGTCTCCTACGAGCAGTACTTC.

This clonotype was observed a few times. The J gene is TRBJ2-3, the V gene TRBV4-1; 11 nucleotides line up with TRBD2. The CDR3 spans 18 residues. V was clipped by 2 bases and J by 6 bases; unmatched bases: 13. Germline CDR1 and CDR2: MGHRA and YSYEKL. CDR3 DNA sequence: TGCGCCAGCAGCCAACTGTTTGCTAGCGGGGGGAGGATGGATACGCAGTATTTT. This gives the protein CASSQLFASGGRMDTQYF.

V and J are TRBV15 and TRBJ2-7; D might be TRBD1 (6 bases). CDR1 is LNHNV, CDR2 YYDKDF, per germline (reference sequence). Trimming took off 5 bases at V and 3 bases at J, with 14 bases between the two ends. CDR3 length equals 14 residues. CDR3: CATSQDRGGYEQYF. In DNA form, the CDR3 reads TGTGCCACCAGCCAGGACAGAGGGGGCTACGAGCAGTACTTC.

This clonotype was counted a few times. The chain has TRBV20-1 and TRBJ1-2; D is ambiguous. Germline V gene sequence: CDR1 DFQATT, CDR2 SNEGSKA (reference sequence). The CDR3 totals 13 residues. V was trimmed by 3 bases and J by 8 bases, leaving 16 bases between them. CDR3 DNA sequence: TGCAGTGCTAGTTCCGACACACACGGAGGCTACACCTTC. Protein product: CSASSDTHGGYTF.

The chain uses TRBV9 and TRBJ2-3; 7 bases map to TRBD1. Germline V gene data show CDR1 as SGDLS and CDR2 as YYNGEE. This CDR3 contains 18 residues. J was trimmed by 0 bases and V by 1 base; bases with no gene match: 11. The CDR3 DNA sequence: TGTGCCAGCAGCGTACGGGCTGTTGACAGGGCGAGCACAGATACGCAGTATTTT. It encodes CASSVRAVDRASTDTQYF.

This clonotype was observed a few times. The chain joins TRBV12-3 or TRBV12-4 to TRBJ1-6; D not certain. The V end lost 6 bases, the J end lost 11 bases, and 11 bases lay between the germline ends. The CDR3 spans 12 residues. CDR3 sequence reads: CASRLFPAPLHF. DNA for the CDR3: TGTGCCAGCAGGCTGTTTCCGGCACCCCTCCACTTT.

CDR3 nucleotides: TGCAGTGCTACAATTAGTCCTAAAGTAGCGGGGTGGTACAATGAGCAGTTCTTC. Translation gives CSATISPKVAGWYNEQFF. The rearrangement links TRBV20-1 to TRBJ2-1; 8 nucleotides align to TRBD2. Germline CDR1 and CDR2: DFQATT and SNEGSKA (reference sequence). With 4 bases clipped from V and 4 bases from J, the junction kept 18 bases outside the gene matches. There are 18 residues in the CDR3.

Only a few counts were recorded for this clonotype. The chain has TRBV11-3 and TRBJ2-1; D assignment may be TRBD1 or TRBD2 (6 bases each). The germline gives CDR1 SGHNT, CDR2 YENEEA. Trimming removed 4 bases at V and 5 bases at J, with 15 bases between. This CDR3 region has 15 residues. Written as DNA, the CDR3 is TGTGCCAGCAGCTCAAGGGGGGCCCTTAACAATGAGCAGTTCTTC. It yields the protein CASSSRGALNNEQFF.

The chain carries TRBV19 and TRBJ2-6; D is uncertain. In germline, CDR1 is LNHDA, CDR2 SQIVND (reference sequence). V dropped 7 bases and J dropped 3 bases, with 4 bases sitting between them. The CDR3 sequence is 12 residues long. CDR3 DNA: TGTGCCAGTACAGTTGGGGCCAACGTCCTGACTTTC. Its protein is CASTVGANVLTF.

There are a few counts of this clonotype. The genes are TRBV10-3 and TRBJ2-7; weak D call: TRBD2 (6 bases). V lost 7 bases to trimming and J lost 6 bases, with 16 bases between them. CDR3 size: 13 residues. CDR1 is ENHRY, CDR2 SYGVKD, per germline. The CDR3 protein is CAINRLGMFEQYV. CDR3 in DNA: TGTGCCATCAACCGACTAGGAATGTTCGAGCAGTACGTC.

This clonotype was seen more than once but under ten times. The V gene is TRBV24-1, the J gene TRBJ1-1; D unresolved. Germline CDR1 reads KGHDR; CDR2 reads SFDVKD. This CDR3 is 13 amino acids long. V dropped 2 bases and J dropped 1 base, with 4 bases sitting between them. In DNA form, the CDR3 reads TGTGCCACCAGTGATTCCGGGAACACTGAAGCTTTCTTT. Translated, it gives CATSDSGNTEAFF.

The V call is TRBV7-8, the J call TRBJ2-7; D unclear. The CDR3 runs 12 residues. CDR1 is SGHVS and CDR2 is FQNEAQ in the germline V gene. Trimming cost V 4 bases and J 0 bases, with 4 bases left between them. The CDR3 sequence: CASSYSSYEQYF. CDR3 nucleotides: TGTGCCAGCAGCTACAGCTCCTACGAGCAGTACTTC. Combining the CDR3 with reference TRBV7-8 and TRBJ2-7 gives the whole variable domain GAGVSQSPRYKVAKRGQDVALRCDPISGHVSLFWYQQALGQGPEFLTYFQNEAQLDKSGLPSDRFFAERPEGSVSTLKIQRTQQEDSAVYLCASSYSSYEQYFGPGTRLTVT.

This clonotype was counted a few times. The chain couples TRBV20-1 to TRBJ1-1, with 7 nucleotides matching TRBD1. CDR1 and CDR2 from the germline V gene are DFQATT and SNEGSKA (reference sequence). This CDR3 comprises 13 residues. V lost 5 bases, J lost 5 bases, and 8 bases stayed unmatched. The chain's CDR3 is CSAAADRTTEAFF. Written as DNA, the CDR3 is TGCAGTGCTGCCGCGGACAGGACGACTGAAGCTTTCTTT.

This clonotype was picked up a small number of times. V gene TRBV4-1 combines with J gene TRBJ1-5, with TRBD1 as a possible D gene (5 bases). V was trimmed by 4 bases and J by 2 bases, leaving 12 bases between them. Germline V CDR1 and CDR2: MGHRA, YSYEKL. CDR3 length equals 15 residues. This CDR3 is CASSLRGGRNQPQHF. The CDR3, as DNA: TGCGCCAGCAGCCTTAGGGGCGGACGCAATCAGCCCCAGCATTTT.

The CDR3 DNA is TGCGCCAGCAGCCAATGGGACTCCGTCTCTGGAAACACCATATATTTT. Protein: CASSQWDSVSGNTIYF. The chain is built from TRBV4-3 and TRBJ1-3; D might be TRBD1 (5 bases). Per the germline V gene, CDR1 is LGHNA and CDR2 is YSLEER. V dropped 2 bases and J dropped 0 bases, with 11 bases sitting between them. The CDR3 has 16 amino acids.

This clonotype was observed a handful of times. CDR3 amino acids: CASSPTSGVTYEQYV. DNA of the CDR3: TGTGCCAGCAGCCCAACGAGCGGGGTTACCTACGAGCAGTACGTC. The chain is built from TRBV5-5 and TRBJ2-7, with TRBD2 identical over 7 bases. CDR1 SGHKS and CDR2 YYEKEE come from the germline V gene (reference sequence). V lost 4 bases and J lost 2; bases outside the gene matches: 9. The CDR3 is 15 residues long.

This clonotype was seen only a few times. The chain links TRBV7-8 to TRBJ2-2; 13 bases map to TRBD2. Trimming at V came to 6 bases and at J to 6 bases, leaving 7 bases not matched to a gene. The germline CDR1 and CDR2 sequences are SGHVS and FQNEAQ. The CDR3 covers 16 residues. The CDR3 here is CASRLLAGGHPGELFF. Written as DNA, the CDR3 is TGTGCCAGCAGACTACTAGCGGGGGGGCATCCCGGGGAGCTGTTTTTT.

The rearrangement joins TRBV7-9 to TRBJ2-7; tentatively, D is TRBD1 (5 bases). This CDR3 spans 13 amino acids. Germline values: CDR1 SEHNR, CDR2 FQNEAQ (reference sequence). The V and J ends lost 7 bases and 4 bases respectively, with 14 bases between them. The CDR3 DNA follows: TGTGCCAGCACCTACGCCCCAGGGTACGAGCAGTACTTC. It encodes CASTYAPGYEQYF.

The CDR3 protein is CASSQDRGTVYNEQFF. DNA of the CDR3: TGCGCCAGCAGCCAAGATAGGGGGACAGTCTACAATGAGCAGTTCTTC. The chain uses TRBV4-3 and TRBJ2-1, with 7 nucleotides matching TRBD1. The CDR3 loop spans 16 amino acids. Looked up from germline, CDR1 is LGHNA and CDR2 is YSLEER. Germline trimming cut 0 bases from V and 3 bases from J; bases unmatched to any gene: 5.

This clonotype has more than one count but fewer than ten. The V call is TRBV6-2 or TRBV6-3, the J call TRBJ2-1; the match to TRBD2 covers 10 bases. V dropped 6 bases and J dropped 2; count of bases not matched to a gene: 4. The CDR3 is 15 residues long. Germline assignment: CDR1 MNHEY and CDR2 SVGEGT. CDR3 protein: CASRYSGGPYNEQFF. In DNA form, the CDR3 reads TGTGCCAGCAGATATAGCGGGGGGCCCTACAATGAGCAGTTCTTC.

This rearrangement joins TRBV6-6 to TRBJ2-7; D not certain. The CDR3 runs 14 residues. The germline V gene encodes CDR1 MNHNY and CDR2 SVGAGI (reference sequence). Trimming stripped 7 bases from V and 0 bases from J, with 13 bases between. CDR3 amino acids: CASTGDTGSYEQYV. CDR3 DNA: TGTGCCAGCACCGGTGACACCGGCTCCTACGAGCAGTACGTC.

J is TRBJ2-2 and V is TRBV6-2 or TRBV6-3; 9 positions agree with TRBD2. This CDR3 comprises 16 residues. From germline, CDR1 is MNHEY and CDR2 SVGEGT. V shed 6 bases, J shed 4 bases, and the junction held 9 bases outside the gene matches. The CDR3 reads CASRPPGLAGTGELFF. CDR3 DNA sequence: TGTGCCAGCAGGCCCCCGGGACTAGCCGGCACCGGGGAGCTGTTTTTT.

There are a few counts of this clonotype. The CDR3 DNA reads as TGTGCCAGCAGCTTACGGGAGGGGGGCACAGATACGCAGTATTTT. Translating it yields CASSLREGGTDTQYF. The chain carries TRBV11-2 and TRBJ2-3; 8 bases line up with TRBD2. There are 15 residues in the CDR3. Looked up from germline, CDR1 is SGHAT and CDR2 is FQNNGV. Trimming at V came to 2 bases and at J to 1 base, leaving 2 bases not matched to a gene.

The gene calls are TRBV4-3 and TRBJ2-1, with 10 positions matching TRBD2. V lost 3 bases and J lost 4; bases outside the gene matches: 9. Germline V gene sequence: CDR1 LGHNA, CDR2 YSLEER. The CDR3 contains 17 residues. The CDR3 region is CASSQGPSSGGYNEQFF. In nucleotides, the CDR3 is TGCGCCAGCAGCCAGGGCCCTTCTAGCGGGGGATACAATGAGCAGTTCTTC.

In its sample, this clonotype was seen a few times. This sequence joins TRBV28 and TRBJ2-1, with TRBD2 matching over 11 bases. The CDR3 spans 16 residues. CDR1 and CDR2 (germline): MDHEN, SYDVKM. V was clipped by 4 bases and J by 2 bases; unmatched bases: 4. The CDR3 loop is CASSSLLAGAYNEQFF. As DNA, the CDR3 is TGTGCCAGCAGTTCCCTACTAGCGGGGGCCTACAATGAGCAGTTCTTC.

The chain joins TRBV21-1 to TRBJ2-7. TRBV21-1 is assigned pseudogene status. The CDR3 runs 11 residues. The CDR3 DNA reads TGTGCCAGCAGCAAAGCCTTCGAGCAGTACTTC. Protein sequence: CASSKAFEQYF.

V and J are TRBV5-1 and TRBJ1-1, with D unclear. This CDR3 comprises 14 residues. Germline V CDR1 and CDR2: SGHRS, YFSETQ. The V end lost 2 bases, the J end lost 0 bases, and 8 bases lay between the germline ends. This CDR3 reads CASSLGNMNTEAFF. Written as DNA, the CDR3 is TGCGCCAGCAGCTTAGGTAATATGAACACTGAAGCTTTCTTT.

The J gene is TRBJ2-7, the V gene TRBV6-2 or TRBV6-3; TRBD1 might be the D (5 bases). The CDR3 contains 14 residues. V was cut by 4 bases and J by 3 bases, with 13 bases left in between. Germline V gene sequence: CDR1 MNHEY, CDR2 SVGEGT. The DNA of the CDR3 is TGTGCCAGCAGTTCTTCCGCAGGGTTCTACGAGCAGTACGTC. Protein: CASSSSAGFYEQYV.

This clonotype turned up a few times. The V gene is TRBV4-1, the J gene TRBJ2-5; TRBD2 aligns across 7 bases. The V gene end was trimmed by 3 bases and the J gene end by 4 bases; junction bases not matched to a gene: 8. Germline CDR1 reads MGHRA; CDR2 reads YSYEKL. The CDR3 spans 15 residues. The CDR3 DNA reads TGCGCCAGCAGCCAGGGAGGGACGGCTCGAGAGACCCAGTACTTC. Translated: CASSQGGTARETQYF.

The rearrangement uses TRBV24-1 and TRBJ2-2, with 7 bases identical to TRBD1. The CDR3 is 13 residues long. CDR1 is KGHDR, CDR2 SFDVKD, per germline. V was pared by 9 bases and J by 6 bases, with 6 bases of the junction left unmatched. CDR3: CATEGASSGELFF. In DNA, the CDR3 is TGTGCCACCGAGGGGGCTTCCTCCGGGGAGCTGTTTTTT.

This clonotype has more than one count but fewer than ten. V gene TRBV18 combines with J gene TRBJ2-1, with D perhaps matching TRBD1 (6 bases). In germline, CDR1 is KGHSH, CDR2 LQKENI. This CDR3 has 16 residues. Trimming left V 0 bases short and J 6 bases short, with 15 bases between. The CDR3 DNA sequence: TGTGCCAGCTCACCACCCGCGGCAGGGGAACTCAATGAGCAGTTCTTC. Translated: CASSPPAAGELNEQFF. Supplemented by reference TRBV18 and TRBJ2-1, the full variable domain reads NAGVMQNPRHLVRRRGQEARLRCSPMKGHSHVYWYRQLPEEGLKFMVYLQKENIIDESGMPKERFSAEFPKEGPSILRIQQVVRGDSAAYFCASSPPAAGELNEQFFGPGTRLTVL.

The chain joins TRBV7-9 to TRBJ1-2, with D possibly being TRBD1 (6 bases). V was clipped by 4 bases and J by 4 bases, with 16 bases between them. Per germline, CDR1 SEHNR and CDR2 FQNEAQ (reference sequence). This CDR3 comprises 15 residues. The CDR3 DNA follows: TGTGCCAGCAGCTCGACTACGACAGGCATCTATGGCTACACCTTC. As protein: CASSSTTTGIYGYTF. The entire variable domain, with the rest obtained from reference TRBV7-9 and TRBJ1-2, is as follows: DTGVSQNPRHKITKRGQNVTFRCDPISEHNRLYWYRQTLGQGPEFLTYFQNEAQLEKSRLLSDRFSAERPKGSFSTLEIQRTEQGDSAMYLCASSSTTTGIYGYTFGSGTRLTVV.